Following are 32 T cell receptor beta chains from one sample sequenced in a study of T cells in Graves' hyperthyroidism and ophthalmopathy (dated by TCRdb to the late 2010s). Library construction relied on multiplex PCR. Sequencer: Illumina HiSeq 2000. Amplification of TCR beta CDR3 regions was carried out from RNA transcripts. For the first round of RT-PCR on the TCR CDR3, the HTBI primer set was used together with the Qiagen OneStep RT-PCR kit. The public reads were reprocessed in TCRdb via fastp at Q25 and MiXCR, keeping in-frame beta chains. Identical CDR3 proteins give one entry, which carries the most common genes and DNA. This sample holds roughly 380,000 distinct CDR3 sequences; roughly 13% were observed only once. The leading ten clones occupy roughly 20% of the sample. Sequencing used blood. These receptors all come from a man aged 30 to 45 with Graves' hyperthyroidism that later progressed to Graves' ophthalmopathy.

The chain combines TRBV24-1 with TRBJ2-3, with a possible D match to TRBD1 (7 bases). CDR3 length equals 13 residues. Germline V gives CDR1 KGHDR, CDR2 SFDVKD. Trimming shortened V by 6 bases and J by 5 bases, and 11 bases separated the two germline ends. CDR3 amino acids: CATSQGGGDTQYF. CDR3 bases: TGTGCCACCAGTCAGGGGGGCGGAGATACGCAGTATTTT.

In its sample, this clonotype was seen many times. The CDR3 coding sequence is TGTGCCAGCAGCATCCCCCCCCACGGGGCTAGCGGGGGGTTCAATGAGCAGTTCTTC. It encodes CASSIPPHGASGGFNEQFF. This chain links TRBV13 with TRBJ2-1; TRBD2 matches at 11 bases. The length of the CDR3 is 19 residues. Germline V gene lookup returns CDR1 PRHDT and CDR2 FYEKMQ (reference sequence). The ends lost 5 bases at V and 6 bases at J; junction bases unmatched: 18. Together with reference TRBV13 and TRBJ2-1, the CDR3 gives the full variable domain: AAGVIQSPRHLIKEKRETATLKCYPIPRHDTVYWYQQGPGQDPQFLISFYEKMQSDKGSIPDRFSAQQFSDYHSELNMSSLELGDSALYFCASSIPPHGASGGFNEQFFGPGTRLTVL.

This clonotype came up many times. The genes are TRBV7-8 and TRBJ2-4; unclear D gene. The V and J ends lost 2 bases and 0 bases respectively, with 11 bases between them. The germline gives CDR1 SGHVS, CDR2 FQNEAQ. This CDR3 has 16 amino acids. CDR3 in amino acids: CASSLSTTLAKNIQYF. The CDR3 DNA reads as TGTGCCAGCAGCTTAAGTACCACTTTAGCCAAAAACATTCAGTACTTC. Full variable domain (remainder filled in from reference TRBV7-8 and TRBJ2-4): GAGVSQSPRYKVAKRGQDVALRCDPISGHVSLFWYQQALGQGPEFLTYFQNEAQLDKSGLPSDRFFAERPEGSVSTLKIQRTQQEDSAVYLCASSLSTTLAKNIQYFGAGTRLSVL.

This clonotype was recorded at least ten times. The chain combines TRBV7-9 with TRBJ2-6; perhaps TRBD1 as D (6 bases). Germline V gives CDR1 SEHNR, CDR2 FQNEAQ (reference sequence). There are 16 residues in the CDR3. V gave up 0 bases and J gave up 0 bases, with 6 bases separating them. CDR3 nucleotide sequence: TGTGCCAGCAGCTTAGCGACAGGCTCTGGGGCCAACGTCCTGACTTTC. It codes for CASSLATGSGANVLTF.

This clonotype was seen a few times. The chain employs TRBV4-1 and TRBJ2-1; 13 positions match TRBD2. This CDR3 has 17 residues. The germline V gene encodes CDR1 MGHRA and CDR2 YSYEKL. V was clipped by 3 bases and J by 7 bases; unmatched bases: 9. The CDR3: CASSQELAGGPRNEQFF. The CDR3 DNA reads TGCGCCAGCAGCCAGGAACTAGCGGGGGGGCCGCGGAATGAGCAGTTCTTC.

This clonotype was seen many times. The chain employs TRBV3-1 and TRBJ2-2; 8 bases are a match to TRBD2. The CDR3 has 16 residues. V trimming: 0 bases; J trimming: 5 bases; junction bases outside the gene matches: 5. Germline V CDR1 and CDR2: LGHDT, YNNKEL (reference sequence). Here the CDR3 DNA reads TGTGCCAGCAGCCAAGATGTGGGACTAGGGACCGGGGAGCTGTTTTTT. Translating gives CASSQDVGLGTGELFF.

The sample holds many counts of this clonotype. CDR3 sequence: CASSLVPGNSYEQYF. The CDR3 DNA follows: TGTGCCAGCAGCTTAGTACCAGGGAACTCTTACGAGCAGTACTTC. The J gene is TRBJ2-7, the V gene TRBV7-2; tentative D call: TRBD1 (5 bases). CDR1 is SGHTA, CDR2 FQGNSA, per germline. This CDR3 has 15 residues. V lost 1 base to trimming and J lost 4 bases, with 14 bases between them.

The chain has TRBV28 and TRBJ2-2; 10 bases map to TRBD1. This CDR3 region has 17 residues. J was trimmed by 4 bases and V by 2 bases; bases with no gene match: 7. The germline CDR1 and CDR2 sequences are MDHEN and SYDVKM. The CDR3 DNA sequence: TGTGCCAGCAGTTTAGGAGTGGGACAGGGGAGCACCGGGGAGCTGTTTTTT. Residues: CASSLGVGQGSTGELFF.

Comments on this clonotype: With a much larger clone just one base away, this may be a read error. The chain joins TRBV20-1 to TRBJ1-6; D not resolved. Germline-derived CDR1 and CDR2 are DFQATT and SNEGSKA (reference sequence). The CDR3 has 14 residues. Trimming removed 2 bases from V and 7 bases from J, with 12 bases in between. CDR3 coding DNA: TGCAGTGCTAGAATGATAGACCTCAATTCACCCCTCCACTTT. Protein: CSARMIDLNSPLHF.

The chain carries TRBV9 and TRBJ1-3; weak D call: TRBD1 (5 bases). CDR1 is SGDLS, CDR2 YYNGEE, per germline. The CDR3 spans 17 residues. Trimming took 3 bases from V and 0 from J, leaving 16 bases between them. The CDR3 nucleotides are TGTGCCAGCAGCGCTGGACACGGGGGATACTCTGGAAACACCATATATTTT. Translated, it gives CASSAGHGGYSGNTIYF.

The chain uses TRBV6-1 and TRBJ1-6, with D uncertain. The CDR3 is made up of 16 amino acids. Per the germline V gene, CDR1 is MNHNS and CDR2 is SASEGT. V was shortened by 5 bases and J by 2 bases, with 13 bases between the two germline ends. CDR3 in amino acids: CASSPGGAAYNSPLHF. CDR3 sequence (DNA): TGTGCCAGCAGTCCCGGCGGAGCCGCCTATAATTCACCCCTCCACTTT.

This clonotype came up many times. The chain combines TRBV5-8 with TRBJ2-1, with D possibly matching TRBD1 (6 bases). The V end lost 0 bases, the J end lost 1 base, and 11 bases lay between the germline ends. Germline lookup yields CDR1 SGHTS and CDR2 YDEGEE. The CDR3 is 16 amino acids. The CDR3 coding sequence is TGTGCCAGCAGCTTGGTTCAGGGGAGATCCTACAATGAGCAGTTCTTC. It translates to CASSLVQGRSYNEQFF.

This clonotype was seen ten or more times. This chain joins TRBV6-1 and TRBJ2-1, with D hard to call. Per germline, CDR1 MNHNS and CDR2 SASEGT. Trimming took off 1 base at V and 9 bases at J, with 13 bases between the two ends. This CDR3 has 14 amino acids. Written as DNA, the CDR3 is TGTGCCAGCAGTGAAGGACGGAGCAAGGGTGAGCAGTTCTTC. Its protein product is CASSEGRSKGEQFF.

This clonotype has at least ten counts. The chain links TRBV28 to TRBJ1-1; D remains ambiguous. CDR1 and CDR2 from the germline V gene are MDHEN and SYDVKM. The V and J ends lost 6 bases and 10 bases respectively, with 15 bases between them. The CDR3 length is 12 residues. CDR3 DNA: TGTGCCAGCAGGGATGAGGTAACGTCAGCTTTCTTT. It codes for CASRDEVTSAFF.

Many counts were recorded for this clonotype. This chain links TRBV15 with TRBJ1-5; D might be TRBD1 (5 bases). The V and J ends lost 0 bases and 6 bases respectively, with 9 bases between them. The length of the CDR3 is 14 residues. Per the germline V gene, CDR1 is LNHNV and CDR2 is YYDKDF (reference sequence). CDR3 residues: CATSRDGGVQPQHF. The CDR3 region has the DNA TGTGCCACCAGCAGAGATGGGGGAGTTCAGCCCCAGCATTTT. Looking up the rest from reference TRBV15 and TRBJ1-5 gives the full variable domain: DAMVIQNPRYQVTQFGKPVTLSCSQTLNHNVMYWYQQKSSQAPKLLFHYYDKDFNNEADTPDNFQSRRPNTSFCFLDIRSPGLGDTAMYLCATSRDGGVQPQHFGDGTRLSIL.

The CDR3 protein is CASRQERHNEKLFF. The DNA for the CDR3 is TGTGCCAGCAGGCAGGAGAGGCATAATGAAAAACTGTTTTTT. The rearrangement joins TRBV6-1 to TRBJ1-4; D remains unclear. V was shortened by 6 bases and J by 4 bases, with 12 bases between the two germline ends. Germline V CDR1 and CDR2: MNHNS, SASEGT. The CDR3 is made up of 14 amino acids.

V is TRBV12-3 or TRBV12-4 and J is TRBJ1-2; the D gene is possibly TRBD1 (5 bases). With 7 bases removed from V and 5 bases from J, the gap between germline ends came to 11 bases. This CDR3 has 12 amino acids. The CDR3 sequence: CASTLGRYGYTF. Written as DNA, the CDR3 is TGTGCCAGCACTTTGGGGCGGTATGGCTACACCTTC.

The chain couples TRBV12-3 or TRBV12-4 to TRBJ2-5, with a tentative D call TRBD1 (6 bases). This CDR3 is built from 14 residues. V lost 5 bases and J 4 bases, leaving 14 bases between the germline ends. The CDR3 is CASSPRGSSETQYF. The CDR3 region has the DNA TGTGCCAGCAGTCCCAGGGGATCGTCAGAGACCCAGTACTTC.

This clonotype was recorded many times. The V and J genes are TRBV5-1 and TRBJ1-4; possibly TRBD1 for D (5 bases). The CDR3 totals 16 residues. V was cut by 0 bases and J by 5 bases, with 14 bases left in between. From germline, CDR1 is SGHRS and CDR2 YFSETQ. The CDR3 loop is CASSLGLTELNEKLFF. For the CDR3, the DNA is TGCGCCAGCAGCTTGGGCCTGACAGAGCTAAATGAAAAACTGTTTTTT.

V is TRBV24-1 and J is TRBJ1-1; D is unresolved. The germline V and J ends were trimmed by 4 bases and 1 base, with 6 bases remaining between them. There are 13 residues in the CDR3. Germline V gives CDR1 KGHDR, CDR2 SFDVKD. The CDR3 loop reads CATSEEANTEAFF. The CDR3 region has the DNA TGTGCCACCAGTGAAGAGGCGAACACTGAAGCTTTCTTT.

V usage is TRBV13 and J usage is TRBJ2-7, with a weak D call TRBD2 (5 bases). V was cut by 8 bases and J by 1 base, with 15 bases left in between. The CDR3 is made up of 14 amino acids. Germline CDR1 and CDR2: PRHDT and FYEKMQ (reference sequence). The CDR3 loop reads CASHGVRISYEQYF. In nucleotides, the CDR3 is TGTGCCAGCCACGGGGTCCGGATATCCTACGAGCAGTACTTC.

This clonotype was observed a handful of times. The V gene is TRBV4-1, the J gene TRBJ1-2; no clear D. Germline assignment: CDR1 MGHRA and CDR2 YSYEKL. Trimming left V 1 base short and J 2 bases short, with 8 bases between. This CDR3 is built from 14 residues. The chain's CDR3 is CASSQVQINYGYTF. The DNA for the CDR3 is TGCGCCAGCAGCCAAGTTCAGATAAACTATGGCTACACCTTC.

The genes are TRBV5-6 and TRBJ1-5; a weak D match, TRBD1 (6 bases). The CDR3 covers 14 residues. Germline CDR1 and CDR2: SGHDT and YYEEEE. Trimming took off 2 bases at V and 9 bases at J, with 15 bases between the two ends. The CDR3 sequence is CASSLWGGLRPQHF. The DNA of the CDR3 is TGTGCCAGCAGCTTATGGGGGGGGCTGAGGCCCCAGCATTTT.

This clonotype has ten or more counts. The J gene is TRBJ1-5, the V gene TRBV6-1, with 10 bases aligning to TRBD1. V shed 5 bases, J shed 2 bases, and the junction held 6 bases outside the gene matches. CDR1 and CDR2 (germline): MNHNS, SASEGT. This CDR3 region has 16 residues. The CDR3 is CASSTRQGAGNQPQHF. The DNA of the CDR3 is TGTGCCAGCAGTACAAGACAGGGGGCAGGCAATCAGCCCCAGCATTTT.

This clonotype appeared a few times. The chain combines TRBV2 with TRBJ2-2; TRBD1 or TRBD2 may be the D gene (5 bases each). Germline V gene lookup returns CDR1 SNHLY and CDR2 FYNNEI. The V gene lost 8 bases and the J gene lost 6 bases, with 19 bases spanning the gap. This CDR3 contains 15 residues. Here the CDR3 reads CASSGPGPSAGELFF. CDR3 in DNA: TGTGCCAGCTCGGGTCCGGGACCCAGCGCCGGGGAGCTGTTTTTT.

This clonotype was observed at least ten times. This chain links TRBV11-2 with TRBJ2-7; 7 bases map to TRBD2. The CDR3 runs to 12 residues. Per germline, CDR1 SGHAT and CDR2 FQNNGV. The junction had 2 bases not matched to a gene; V was cut back by 3 bases and J by 6 bases. CDR3 nucleotides: TGTGCCAGCAGCTTCCCGGGGGGCGAGCAGTACTTC. The encoded protein is CASSFPGGEQYF.

This clonotype was counted between two and nine times. In DNA form, the CDR3 reads TGCAGCGTCATGGGGCTAGCGGGGGACCAAGAGACCCAGTACTTC. This sequence encodes CSVMGLAGDQETQYF. The V and J genes are TRBV29-1 and TRBJ2-5; 10 nucleotides match TRBD2. With V trimmed by 6 bases and J by 0 bases, 7 bases remained unmatched. The CDR3 length is 15 residues. CDR1 and CDR2 from the germline V gene are SQVTM and ANQGSEA.

This clonotype was detected only a few times. Its ends do not fully match the called genes, so a read error is possible. The genes are TRBV30 and TRBJ2-5; 7 bases align to TRBD1. CDR1 and CDR2 (germline): GTSNPN, SVGIG (reference sequence). There are 13 residues in the CDR3. The CDR3 nucleotides are TGTGCCTGGAGAGCAACCCCGACAGGGATAAGGGACTTC. This codes for CAWRATPTGIRDF.

This clonotype occurred a few times. V gene TRBV20-1 combines with J gene TRBJ2-4; D possibly corresponds to TRBD2 (6 bases). V was clipped by 7 bases and J by 0 bases, with 19 bases between them. The CDR3 runs to 16 residues. Germline V gives CDR1 DFQATT, CDR2 SNEGSKA (reference sequence). CDR3 amino acids: CSVILRDSRAKNIQYF. As DNA, the CDR3 is TGCAGTGTCATCCTCCGGGACTCTAGAGCCAAAAACATTCAGTACTTC.

This clonotype was counted ten times or more. This chain links TRBV6-1 with TRBJ2-2, with D tentatively TRBD1 (6 bases). Trimming left V 4 bases short and J 7 bases short, with 13 bases between. This CDR3 has 14 amino acids. Germline loops: CDR1 MNHNS, CDR2 SASEGT. The CDR3 is CASSATGPGGELFF. CDR3 in DNA: TGTGCCAGCAGTGCGACAGGTCCAGGCGGGGAGCTGTTTTTT.

This clonotype was seen only a few times. This may be a read error: a much more frequent sequence differs by one nucleotide. The CDR3 ends on some other residue instead of the conserved phenylalanine or tryptophan, so this is likely a read error. The chain couples TRBV7-8 to TRBJ2-7; D call uncertain. The germline V gene encodes CDR1 SGHVS and CDR2 FQNEAQ. With 2 bases removed from V and 0 bases from J, the gap between germline ends came to 5 bases. This CDR3 has 13 amino acids. The CDR3 sequence: CASSLKGSYEQYL. The CDR3 DNA reads as TGTGCCAGCAGCTTAAAGGGCTCCTACGAGCAGTACCTC.

On this clonotype: This clone may be a read error of a much larger clone one base away. The gene calls are TRBV20-1 and TRBJ2-7; 12 positions match TRBD2. The CDR3 has 14 amino acids. The J segment lost 4 bases and the V segment lost 8 bases, leaving 9 bases of the junction unmatched. CDR1 is DFQATT and CDR2 is SNEGSKA in the germline V gene (reference sequence). The CDR3 region has the DNA TGCAGTATACCGAGACTAGCGGGGGAATACGAGCAGTACTTC. Protein sequence: CSIPRLAGEYEQYF.